A single TCR beta chain is shown here with its context. Germline V CDR1 and CDR2: SGHTA, FQGTGA. V lost 5 bases and J lost 5, with 9 bases in between. This CDR3 region has 12 residues. The authors reverse transcribed all of the isolated RNA, so sequencing captured expressed TCRB transcripts. Measured with immunoSEQ multiplex PCR; TCRdb has only the in-frame clones, and not every one. Here the sample spans approximately 380,000 clones, around 16% being singletons. The data were taken from a study of beta chain features in type 1 diabetes. This sequence was found in a woman aged 18-30 years in good health. The specimen was naive CD4+ T cells from blood. The rearrangement links TRBV7-3 to TRBJ2-5; D uncertain. In DNA form, the CDR3 reads TGTGCCAGCAGCACCGACTCGGAGACCCAGTACTTC. Amino acids: CASSTDSETQYF. Using reference TRBV7-3 and TRBJ2-5 for the parts outside the CDR3, the full variable domain is GAGVSQTPSNKVTEKGKYVELRCDPISGHTALYWYRQSLGQGPEFLIYFQGTGAADDSGLPNDRFFAVRPEGSVSTLKIQRTERGDSAVYLCASSTDSETQYFGPGTRLLVL.